This T cell receptor beta chain was sequenced for a study of blood T cell repertoires in COVID-19. Study summary: The United States, Italy and Spain provided the acute and convalescent COVID-19 samples. T cells, B-cell-depleted T cells, or PBMCs supplied cDNA or gDNA.

Looked up from germline, CDR1 is SQVTM and CDR2 is ANQGSEA. V dropped 6 bases and J dropped 0 bases, with 11 bases sitting between them. The CDR3 contains 13 residues. Authors' methods: The assay estimated nucleated cells by amplifying reference gene primers. Clones were read by immunoSEQ multiplex PCR, and TCRdb kept only the in-frame ones, dropping some. V and J calls and clone size are those listed in that table; D and trimming were worked out from the DNA. The data show about 190,000 clones, with 89% seen just once and around 6.6% held by the top ten. The V call is TRBV29-1, the J call TRBJ1-1; D perhaps matches TRBD1 (5 bases). The sample comprised peripheral blood. This TCR was sampled from a man aged 35-49 years with acute or convalescent COVID-19. In DNA form, the CDR3 reads TGCAGCGTCCAGGGTCGGGTGAACACTGAAGCTTTCTTT. Its protein product is CSVQGRVNTEAFF.